Below, 8 T cell receptor beta chains from the same sample are listed, as sequenced in a study of regulatory T cells in long-lasting Graves disease. Construction of TCR beta libraries relied on iRepertoire HTBI primers and on Arm-PCR targeting CDR3 regions. TCRdb called the multiplex PCR reads again in MiXCR, with one record for every CDR3 protein. The data contain approximately 480,000 distinct CDR3 sequences, around 16% of them seen just once; the ten biggest clones take up 12%. Time point: newly diagnosed GD, antithyroid drugs for less than 3 months. With RNA extracted from PBMCs as input, the TCR library was made. These data also featured in a second study, about T cells in Graves' hyperthyroidism and ophthalmopathy.

The sequences come from peripheral blood mononuclear cells (PBMCs), collected at new diagnosis, from a patient treated with antithyroid drugs. These receptors all come from a man in his forties with Graves disease.

This rearrangement joins TRBV4-2 to TRBJ2-3, with D perhaps TRBD1 or TRBD2 (5 bases each). Germline loops: CDR1 LGHNA, CDR2 YNFKEQ. V was cut by 4 bases and J by 4 bases, with 15 bases left in between. This CDR3 is 15 amino acids long. The CDR3 loop reads CASSPGTPPADTQYF. The CDR3 DNA is TGTGCCAGCAGCCCCGGGACCCCCCCAGCAGATACGCAGTATTTT.

This clonotype was counted at least ten times. The chain uses TRBV2 and TRBJ2-1, with D unclear. Trimming pared 7 bases from V and 1 base from J, leaving 11 bases between. Germline assignment: CDR1 SNHLY and CDR2 FYNNEI. CDR3 length: 14 amino acids. CDR3 nucleotides: TGTGCCAGCATGTTGGGCGGTTCCTACAATGAGCAGTTCTTC. Its translation is CASMLGGSYNEQFF.

This clonotype appeared many times. The chain carries TRBV18 and TRBJ1-1, with TRBD1 matching 8 bases. The V and J ends lost 4 bases and 5 bases, in that order; junction bases with no gene match: 0. Per the germline V gene, CDR1 is KGHSH and CDR2 is LQKENI. The CDR3 length is 12 residues. For the CDR3, the DNA is TGTGCCAGCTCACGACAGGGGACTGAAGCTTTCTTT. Translated: CASSRQGTEAFF. Supplemented by reference TRBV18 and TRBJ1-1, the full variable domain reads NAGVMQNPRHLVRRRGQEARLRCSPMKGHSHVYWYRQLPEEGLKFMVYLQKENIIDESGMPKERFSAEFPKEGPSILRIQQVVRGDSAAYFCASSRQGTEAFFGQGTRLTVV.

Ten or more counts support this clonotype. V gene TRBV27 combines with J gene TRBJ1-1, with D perhaps matching TRBD1 (5 bases). Germline V gene lookup returns CDR1 MNHEY and CDR2 SMNVEV (reference sequence). This CDR3 region has 14 residues. V was clipped by 0 bases and J by 8 bases, with 13 bases between them. This CDR3 reads CASSLSARVWEAFF. As DNA, the CDR3 is TGTGCCAGCAGTTTATCGGCCAGGGTGTGGGAAGCTTTCTTT.

This clonotype has a count of ten or more. The chain couples TRBV7-2 to TRBJ2-7; possibly TRBD1 for D (5 bases). Deletions cut 3 bases from V and 5 bases from J, with 11 bases between. Germline CDR1 is SGHTA and CDR2 is FQGNSA. The CDR3 loop spans 13 amino acids. CDR3 residues: CASSFQGLNEQYF. DNA for the CDR3: TGTGCCAGCAGCTTTCAGGGCCTGAACGAGCAGTACTTC.

This clonotype was recorded at least ten times. In nucleotides, the CDR3 is TGTGCCAGCAGTTACTCGACGGGGGAGACACCCTACGAGCAGTACTTC. As protein: CASSYSTGETPYEQYF. This sequence joins TRBV6-2 or TRBV6-3 and TRBJ2-7, with a possible D match to TRBD2 (6 bases). CDR1 and CDR2 from the germline V gene are MNHEY and SVGEGT. The CDR3 consists of 16 residues. Deletions cut 0 bases from V and 2 bases from J, with 14 bases between.

This chain joins TRBV5-1 and TRBJ2-1; 11 bases fit TRBD2. The ends lost 1 base at V and 0 bases at J; junction bases unmatched: 6. Germline assignment: CDR1 SGHRS and CDR2 YFSETQ. The CDR3 runs 18 residues. DNA of the CDR3: TGCGCCAGCAGCTTGAGGGCGACTAGCGGGACCTCCTACAATGAGCAGTTCTTC. The encoded protein is CASSLRATSGTSYNEQFF.

This clonotype has more than one count but fewer than ten. The rearrangement links TRBV6-2 or TRBV6-3 to TRBJ2-5, with 10 bases matching TRBD1. CDR1 is MNHEY, CDR2 SVGEGT, per germline. Trimming at V came to 10 bases and at J to 5 bases, leaving 7 bases not matched to a gene. The CDR3 extends over 13 amino acids. CDR3 sequence: CATGQGVGETQYF. CDR3 DNA: TGTGCCACCGGACAGGGGGTTGGGGAGACCCAGTACTTC.